Listed below are T cell receptor beta chains from one sample, sequenced in a study of human T cells and chemical hapten exposure. Via MiXCR, TCRdb re-called the RACE reads, giving one row per CDR3 protein. Of tens of thousands of distinct CDR3 sequences detected, roughly 9.6% appear once; the ten largest clones hold 2.2%. The sample here was whole blood, taken in connection with sensitization to the hapten diphenylcyclopropenone (DPC). The receptors derive from a middle-aged man with alopecia areata. Some clones in this sample may be carry-over from other donors' samples. CDR3s include the opening cysteine and the closing phenylalanine or tryptophan. A D gene is named only where the DNA matches it firmly. For some rows the clone size is stated as once, few or many, or as a class when expanded; others skip it.

>TRBD2|TRBV20-1|TRBJ2-1|many
TGCAGTGCTTCCCTTCTGGCTAGCGGGAGAGGCAATGAGCAGTTCTTC
CSASLLASGRGNEQFF
>.|TRBV29-1|TRBJ1-5|many
TGCAGCGTTGGGGGGGGCGGCAATCAGCCCCAGCATTTT
CSVGGGGNQPQHF
>TRBD2|TRBV28|TRBJ2-3|.
TGTGCCAGCAGTTCCTCTGGCGGGAGGATTGGCGGCACAGATACGCAGTATTTT
CASSSSGGRIGGTDTQYF
>.|TRBV7-2|TRBJ1-6|.
TGTGCCAGCAGCTTTTCACCCGGGGCCCGGTCACCCCTCCACTTT
CASSFSPGARSPLHF
>TRBD1|TRBV14|TRBJ1-1|few
TGTGCCAGCAGCCAAAGGGACAGGGGAGGGACTGAAGCTTTCTTT
CASSQRDRGGTEAFF
>.|TRBV12-3/TRBV12-4|TRBJ2-4|.
TGTGCCAGCAGTTTTTTGGTGGGCATTCAGTACTTC
CASSFLVGIQYF
>.|TRBV6-5|TRBJ1-1|many
TGTGCCAGCAGTTACGGGGCGATATCTTTCTTT
CASSYGAISFF
>TRBD2|TRBV30|TRBJ2-5|.
TGTGCCTGGAGTGCAGGGAAGGGACTAGCGCAAGAGACCCAGTACTTC
CAWSAGKGLAQETQYF
>.|TRBV28|TRBJ2-2|.
TGTGCCAGCAGTTACGCCTCTCGGGCAGGGGCCACCGGGGAGCTGTTTTTT
CASSYASRAGATGELFF
>.|TRBV12-3/TRBV12-4|TRBJ2-7|.
TGTGCCAGCAGCGACAGGGGAGGGTACGAGCAGTACTTC
CASSDRGGYEQYF
>.|TRBV29-1|TRBJ2-7|many
TGCAGCGTGGGTGGGTACTACGAGCAGTACTTC
CSVGGYYEQYF
>.|TRBV27|TRBJ1-6|few
TGTGCCAGCAGGCCGGGGGGACTTGTTCCCCTCCACTTT
CASRPGGLVPLHF
>TRBD1|TRBV6-5|TRBJ1-6|few
TGTGCCAGCAGGGACAGGGAGGATTCACCCCTCCACTTT
CASRDREDSPLHF
>TRBD1|TRBV29-1|TRBJ2-4|few
TGCAGCGTTGAAGGGACAGGGGCCCCCAAAAACATTCAGTACTTC
CSVEGTGAPKNIQYF
>.|TRBV7-2|TRBJ1-6|few
TGTGCCAGCAGAAAAAGGGGCCCCTTGGATTCACCCCTCCACTTT
CASRKRGPLDSPLHF
>.|TRBV12-3/TRBV12-4|TRBJ1-2|many
TGTGCCAGCAGTAATCCCTATGGCTACACCTTC
CASSNPYGYTF